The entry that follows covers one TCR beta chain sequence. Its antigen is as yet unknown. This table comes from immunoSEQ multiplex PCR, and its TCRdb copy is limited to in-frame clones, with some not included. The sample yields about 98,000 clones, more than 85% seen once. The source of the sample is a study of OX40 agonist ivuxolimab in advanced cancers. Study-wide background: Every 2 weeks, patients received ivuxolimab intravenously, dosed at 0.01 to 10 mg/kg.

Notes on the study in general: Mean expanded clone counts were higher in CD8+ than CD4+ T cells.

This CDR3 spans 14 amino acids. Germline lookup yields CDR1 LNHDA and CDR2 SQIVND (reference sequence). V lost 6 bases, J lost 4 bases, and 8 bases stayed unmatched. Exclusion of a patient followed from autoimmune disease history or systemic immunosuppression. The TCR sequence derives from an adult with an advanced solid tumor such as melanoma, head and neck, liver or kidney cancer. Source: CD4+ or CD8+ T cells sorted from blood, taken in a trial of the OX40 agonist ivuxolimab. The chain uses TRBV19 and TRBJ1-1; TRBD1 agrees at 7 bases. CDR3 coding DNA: TGTGCCAGTAGGACACAGGGGCCCCTCACTGAAGCTTTCTTT. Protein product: CASRTQGPLTEAFF. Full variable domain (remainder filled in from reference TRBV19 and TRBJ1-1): DGGITQSPKYLFRKEGQNVTLSCEQNLNHDAMYWYRQDPGQGLRLIYYSQIVNDFQKGDIAEGYSVSREKKESFPLTVTSAQKNPTAFYLCASRTQGPLTEAFFGQGTRLTVV.